The following is a TCR beta chain sequence with its context. The antigen remains unidentified. The germline gives CDR1 MNHNS, CDR2 SASEGT. CDR3 length equals 15 residues. J lost 6 bases, V lost 6 bases, and 11 bases had no gene match. This specimen belongs to a study of shared clonotypes between healthy human individuals. Study conclusions and caveats: Despite large depth, sorted-subset datasets appeared incompletely sequenced. A handful of donors had roughly 5% of their naive CD4 clonotypes in common.

Using immunoSEQ multiplex PCR, the repertoire was profiled, and TCRdb retains in-frame clones only, with some absent. The sample lists some 1 million clones, under 80% occurring once. Input material: memory CD4+ T cells sorted from blood. Subset meaning: CD45RA-negative fraction. The rearrangement joins TRBV6-1 to TRBJ1-2, with TRBD1 matching over 9 bases. The clonotype comes from a man younger than 35 in good health. CDR3 amino acids: CASRDGPGQGNGYTF. Written as DNA, the CDR3 is TGTGCCAGCAGGGACGGACCGGGACAGGGTAATGGCTACACCTTC.